This section outlines one T cell receptor beta chain sequence together with its context. This entry is derived from a study of blood T cell repertoires in COVID-19. About the study: Acute and convalescent COVID-19 samples came from the United States, Italy and Spain. PBMCs, B-cell-depleted T cells, or T cells were the source of the cDNA or gDNA that made up the material.

Per the authors' pipeline: Amplification with reference gene primers provided the estimates of nucleated cell counts. Libraries were prepared by immunoSEQ multiplex PCR; TCRdb keeps only in-frame clonotypes and omits some of them. V and J calls and clone size are given by that table; D and trimming were obtained from the DNA. The data show 110,000 or so clones, 84% seen once. Specimen: peripheral blood. The clonotype comes from a woman aged 40 to 50 with acute or convalescent COVID-19.

CDR3 coding DNA: TGCGCCAGCAGCCAGCGCACAGGGGCAGCTAACTATGGCTACACCTTC. It specifies CASSQRTGAANYGYTF. The chain combines TRBV4-1 with TRBJ1-2; 7 bases fit TRBD1. Looked up from germline, CDR1 is MGHRA and CDR2 is YSYEKL. This CDR3 is 16 amino acids long. Trimming removed 3 bases from V and 0 bases from J; junction bases left unmatched: 7.